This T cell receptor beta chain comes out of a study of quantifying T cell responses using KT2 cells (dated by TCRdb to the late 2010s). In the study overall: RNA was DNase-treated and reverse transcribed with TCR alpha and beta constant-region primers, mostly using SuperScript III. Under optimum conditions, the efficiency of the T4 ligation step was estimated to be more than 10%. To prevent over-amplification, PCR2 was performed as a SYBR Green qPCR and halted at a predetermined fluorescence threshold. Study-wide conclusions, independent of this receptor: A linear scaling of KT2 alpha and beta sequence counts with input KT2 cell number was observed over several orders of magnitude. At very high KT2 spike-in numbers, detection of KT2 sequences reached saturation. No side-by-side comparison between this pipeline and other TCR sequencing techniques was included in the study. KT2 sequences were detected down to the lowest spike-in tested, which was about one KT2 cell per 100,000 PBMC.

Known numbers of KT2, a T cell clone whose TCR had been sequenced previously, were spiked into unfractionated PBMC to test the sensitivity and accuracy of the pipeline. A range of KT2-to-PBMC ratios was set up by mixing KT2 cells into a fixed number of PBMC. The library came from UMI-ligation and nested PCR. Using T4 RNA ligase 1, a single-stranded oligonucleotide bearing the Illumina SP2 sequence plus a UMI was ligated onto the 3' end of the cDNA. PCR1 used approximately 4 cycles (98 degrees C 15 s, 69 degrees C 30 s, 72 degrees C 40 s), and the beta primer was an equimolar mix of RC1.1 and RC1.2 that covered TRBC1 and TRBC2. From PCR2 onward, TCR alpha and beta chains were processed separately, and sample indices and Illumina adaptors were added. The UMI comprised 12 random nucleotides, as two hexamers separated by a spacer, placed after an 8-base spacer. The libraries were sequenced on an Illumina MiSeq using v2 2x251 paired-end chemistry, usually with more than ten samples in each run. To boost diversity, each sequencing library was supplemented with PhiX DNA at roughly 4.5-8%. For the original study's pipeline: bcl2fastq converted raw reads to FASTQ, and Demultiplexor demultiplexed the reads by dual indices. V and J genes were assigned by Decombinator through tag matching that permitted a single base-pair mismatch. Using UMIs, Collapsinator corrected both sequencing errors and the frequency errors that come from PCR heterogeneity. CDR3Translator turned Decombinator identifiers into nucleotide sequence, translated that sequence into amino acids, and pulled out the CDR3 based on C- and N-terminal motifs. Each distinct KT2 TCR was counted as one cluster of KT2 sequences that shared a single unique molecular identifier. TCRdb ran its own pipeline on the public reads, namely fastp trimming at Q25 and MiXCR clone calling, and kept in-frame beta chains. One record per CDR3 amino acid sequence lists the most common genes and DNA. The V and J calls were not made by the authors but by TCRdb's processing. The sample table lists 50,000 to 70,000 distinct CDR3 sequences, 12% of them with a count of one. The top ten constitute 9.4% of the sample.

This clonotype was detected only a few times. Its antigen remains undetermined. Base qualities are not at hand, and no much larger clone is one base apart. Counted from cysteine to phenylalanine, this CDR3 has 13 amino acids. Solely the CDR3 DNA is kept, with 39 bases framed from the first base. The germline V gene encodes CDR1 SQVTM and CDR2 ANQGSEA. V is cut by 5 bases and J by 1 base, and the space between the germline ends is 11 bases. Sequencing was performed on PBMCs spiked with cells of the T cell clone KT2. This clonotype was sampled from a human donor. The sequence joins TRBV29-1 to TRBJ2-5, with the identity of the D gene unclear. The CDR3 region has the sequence CSVPGESQETQYF. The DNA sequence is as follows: TGCAGCGTTCCTGGGGAATCCCAAGAGACCCAGTACTTC.